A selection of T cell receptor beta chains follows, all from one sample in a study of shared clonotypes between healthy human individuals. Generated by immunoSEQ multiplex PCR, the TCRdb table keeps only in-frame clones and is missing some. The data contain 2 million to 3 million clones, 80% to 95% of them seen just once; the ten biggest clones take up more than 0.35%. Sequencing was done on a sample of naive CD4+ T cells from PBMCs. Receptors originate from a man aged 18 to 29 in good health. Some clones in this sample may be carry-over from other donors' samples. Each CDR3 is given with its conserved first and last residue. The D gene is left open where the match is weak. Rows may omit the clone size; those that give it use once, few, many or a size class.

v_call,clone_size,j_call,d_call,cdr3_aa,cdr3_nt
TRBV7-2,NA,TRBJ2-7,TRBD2,CASSLRLAGAGVF,TGTGCCAGCAGCCTCAGACTAGCGGGAGCCGGAGTTTTC
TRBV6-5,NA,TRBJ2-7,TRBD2,CASTRLAGGPYEQYF,TGTGCCAGCACCAGACTAGCGGGAGGGCCGTACGAGCAGTACTTC
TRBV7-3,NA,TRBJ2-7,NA,CASSLSGRGPYEQYF,TGTGCCAGCAGCTTATCCGGGCGCGGGCCTTACGAGCAGTACTTC
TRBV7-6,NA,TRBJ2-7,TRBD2,CASSLAPDLTKGREYF,TGTGCCAGCAGCTTAGCTCCAGACCTGACTAAGGGGAGGGAGTACTTC
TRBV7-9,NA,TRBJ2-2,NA,CASSLAGYNGELFF,TGTGCCAGCAGCTTAGCAGGGTACAACGGGGAGCTGTTTTTT
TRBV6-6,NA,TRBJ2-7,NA,CASSYPTPVEQYF,TGTGCCAGCAGTTACCCTACACCAGTCGAGCAGTACTTC
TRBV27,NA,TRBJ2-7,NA,CANSLFPTDLTEQYF,TGTGCCAACAGTTTATTTCCGACAGACTTGACCGAGCAGTACTTC
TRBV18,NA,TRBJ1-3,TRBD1,CASSHGQGATGNTIYF,TGTGCCAGCTCGCATGGACAGGGGGCGACTGGAAACACCATATATTTT
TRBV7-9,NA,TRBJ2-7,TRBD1,CASSSRDSAYEQYF,TGTGCCAGCAGCTCCCGGGACAGCGCCTACGAGCAGTACTTC
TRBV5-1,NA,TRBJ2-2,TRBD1,CASSSRPGTGVAGELFF,TGCGCCAGCAGCTCGCGTCCCGGGACAGGGGTCGCCGGGGAGCTGTTTTTT
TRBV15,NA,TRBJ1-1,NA,CATSRDLGANTEAFF,TGTGCCACCAGCAGAGATTTAGGGGCGAACACTGAAGCTTTCTTT
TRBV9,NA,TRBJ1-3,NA,CASSVGSGNTIYF,TGTGCCAGCAGCGTAGGAAGCGGAAACACCATATATTTT
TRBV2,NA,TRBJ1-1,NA,CASVLEVNTEAFF,TGTGCCAGCGTGCTGGAGGTGAACACTGAAGCTTTCTTT
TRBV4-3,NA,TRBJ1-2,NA,CASSRTDGSNYGYTF,TGCGCCAGCAGCCGAACGGACGGCTCTAACTATGGCTACACCTTC
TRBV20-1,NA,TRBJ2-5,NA,CSPMTGETQYF,TGCAGCCCAATGACCGGAGAGACCCAGTACTTC
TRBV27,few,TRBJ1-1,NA,CASSELRRPSSEAFF,TGTGCCAGCAGTGAGCTTAGGCGGCCTAGCTCTGAAGCTTTCTTT
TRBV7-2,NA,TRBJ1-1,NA,CASSLGIGMNTEAFF,TGTGCCAGCAGCTTAGGAATAGGAATGAACACTGAAGCTTTCTTT
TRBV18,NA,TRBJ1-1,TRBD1,CASSPPSQGGTEAFF,TGTGCCAGCTCACCCCCCTCACAGGGGGGCACTGAAGCTTTCTTT
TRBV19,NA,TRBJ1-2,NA,CASTSWGLANYGYTF,TGTGCCAGTACCTCGTGGGGGTTAGCTAACTATGGCTACACCTTC
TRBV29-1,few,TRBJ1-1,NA,CSVEGRLGKTEAFF,TGCAGCGTTGAAGGCCGACTGGGGAAAACTGAAGCTTTCTTT
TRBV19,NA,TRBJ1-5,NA,CASSIVSKTQPQHF,TGTGCCAGTAGTATAGTATCCAAAACTCAGCCCCAGCATTTT
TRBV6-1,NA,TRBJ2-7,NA,CASTRQDSYEQYF,TGTGCCAGCACCAGACAGGACTCCTACGAGCAGTACTTC
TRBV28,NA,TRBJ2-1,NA,CATGWSYNEQFF,TGTGCCACTGGGTGGTCCTACAATGAGCAGTTCTTC
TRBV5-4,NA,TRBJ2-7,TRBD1,CASSFPGQLSYEQYF,TGTGCCAGCAGCTTCCCGGGACAGCTCTCCTACGAGCAGTACTTC
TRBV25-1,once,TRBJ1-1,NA,CASSELGRSNTEAFF,TGTGCCAGCAGTGAATTGGGGAGGTCGAACACTGAAGCTTTCTTT
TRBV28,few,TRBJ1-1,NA,CASSFGTEAFF,TGTGCCAGCAGTTTCGGAACTGAAGCTTTCTTT
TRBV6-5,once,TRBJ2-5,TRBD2,CASSQAGGETQYF,TGTGCCAGCAGCCAAGCGGGAGGAGAGACCCAGTACTTC
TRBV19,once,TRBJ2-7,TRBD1,CASRPGTGLYEQYF,TGTGCCTCAAGACCCGGGACAGGGCTCTACGAGCAGTACTTC
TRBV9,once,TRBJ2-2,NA,CASSVGPSANTGELFF,TGTGCCAGCAGCGTAGGGCCTAGCGCGAACACCGGGGAGCTGTTTTTT
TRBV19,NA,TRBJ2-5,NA,CASYVGKTQYF,TGTGCCAGTTACGTCGGAAAGACCCAGTACTTC
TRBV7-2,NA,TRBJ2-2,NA,CASSLGLMNTGELFF,TGTGCCAGCAGCTTAGGACTGATGAACACCGGGGAGCTGTTTTTT
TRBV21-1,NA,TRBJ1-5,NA,CASSKASNDGRNQPQHF,TGTGCCAGCAGCAAAGCCTCCAACGACGGAAGAAATCAGCCCCAGCATTTT
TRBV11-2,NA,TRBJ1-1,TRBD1,CASSLVGGQGRTEAFF,TGTGCCAGCAGCTTAGTGGGGGGACAGGGGCGCACTGAAGCTTTCTTT
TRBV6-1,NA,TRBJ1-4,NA,CASSGRQRATNEKLFF,TGTGCCAGCAGTGGTAGACAGAGAGCAACTAATGAAAAACTGTTTTTT
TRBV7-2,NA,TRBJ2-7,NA,CASSLESGDEQYF,TGTGCCAGCAGCTTAGAGTCGGGAGACGAGCAGTACTTC
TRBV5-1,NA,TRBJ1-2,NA,CASSQGRDYGYTF,TGCGCCAGCAGCCAGGGGAGGGACTATGGCTACACCTTC
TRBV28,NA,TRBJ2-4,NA,CASTLALIAKNIQYF,TGTGCCAGCACCTTAGCTTTAATAGCCAAAAACATTCAGTACTTC
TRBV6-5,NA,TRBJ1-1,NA,CASSYSRGRRNTEAFF,TGTGCCAGCAGTTACTCGAGGGGACGGAGGAACACTGAAGCTTTCTTT
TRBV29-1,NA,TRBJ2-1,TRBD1,CSVEDDNRGNEQFF,TGCAGCGTTGAAGACGACAACAGGGGCAATGAGCAGTTCTTC
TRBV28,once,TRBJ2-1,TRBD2,CASSLFLAGVFNEQFF,TGTGCCAGCAGTTTATTCCTAGCGGGAGTATTCAATGAGCAGTTCTTC
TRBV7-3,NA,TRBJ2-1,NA,CASSLMGGEQFF,TGTGCCAGCAGCCTTATGGGGGGTGAGCAGTTCTTC
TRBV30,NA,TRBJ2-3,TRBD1,CAQYKGAGTQYF,TGTGCCCAGTATAAGGGGGCGGGTACGCAGTATTTT
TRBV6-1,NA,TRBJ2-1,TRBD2,CASSQSSGKYNEQFF,TGTGCCAGCAGTCAATCTAGCGGGAAATACAATGAGCAGTTCTTC
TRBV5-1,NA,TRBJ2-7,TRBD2,CASSLAGGSPYEQYF,TGCGCCAGCAGCTTGGCGGGCGGGAGCCCCTACGAGCAGTACTTC
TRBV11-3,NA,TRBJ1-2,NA,CASSFHPTNYGYTF,TGTGCCAGCAGCTTTCATCCAACGAACTATGGCTACACCTTC
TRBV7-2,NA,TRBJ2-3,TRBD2,CASSLGGSGLSTDTQYF,TGTGCCAGCAGCTTAGGGGGTAGCGGGCTTAGCACAGATACGCAGTATTTT
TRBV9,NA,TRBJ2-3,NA,CASSGTVSSDTQYF,TGTGCCAGCAGCGGGACAGTCTCCTCCGATACGCAGTATTTT
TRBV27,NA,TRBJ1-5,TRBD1,CASRTDRASNQPQHF,TGTGCCAGCAGAACTGACAGGGCGAGCAATCAGCCCCAGCATTTT
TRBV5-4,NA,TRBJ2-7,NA,CASSKNSPSYEQYF,TGTGCCAGCAGCAAGAACAGTCCCTCCTACGAGCAGTACTTC
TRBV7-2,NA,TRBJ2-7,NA,CASSSILASYEQYF,TGTGCCAGCAGCTCGATACTAGCTTCCTACGAGCAGTACTTC
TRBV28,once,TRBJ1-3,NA,CASGSYLPSGNTIYF,TGTGCCAGCGGGTCCTATTTGCCCTCTGGAAACACCATATATTTT
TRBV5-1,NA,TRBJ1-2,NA,CASTVDSANYGYTF,TGCGCCAGCACCGTAGACAGCGCTAACTATGGCTACACCTTC
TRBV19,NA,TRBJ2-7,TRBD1,CASSIPGQRNYEQYF,TGTGCCAGTAGTATACCGGGACAGAGAAACTACGAGCAGTACTTC
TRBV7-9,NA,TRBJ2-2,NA,CASSRDLQGDGELFF,TGTGCCAGCAGCCGAGATTTACAGGGTGACGGGGAGCTGTTTTTT
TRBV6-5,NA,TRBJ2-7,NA,CASSYSTGHGSYEQYF,TGTGCCAGCAGTTACTCCACGGGACATGGCTCCTACGAGCAGTACTTC
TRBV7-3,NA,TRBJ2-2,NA,CASSSDTGELFF,TGTGCCAGCAGCTCAGACACCGGGGAGCTGTTTTTT
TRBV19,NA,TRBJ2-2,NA,CASSIEHGGRGLSNTGELFF,TGTGCCAGTAGTATAGAACACGGCGGCAGGGGCCTGTCGAACACCGGGGAGCTGTTTTTT
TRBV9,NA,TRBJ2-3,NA,CASSDGSIRTDTQYF,TGTGCCAGCAGCGACGGGAGTATAAGAACAGATACGCAGTATTTT
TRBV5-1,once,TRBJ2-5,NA,CASSARAAEGETQYF,TGCGCCAGCAGCGCCCGGGCTGCAGAAGGGGAGACCCAGTACTTC